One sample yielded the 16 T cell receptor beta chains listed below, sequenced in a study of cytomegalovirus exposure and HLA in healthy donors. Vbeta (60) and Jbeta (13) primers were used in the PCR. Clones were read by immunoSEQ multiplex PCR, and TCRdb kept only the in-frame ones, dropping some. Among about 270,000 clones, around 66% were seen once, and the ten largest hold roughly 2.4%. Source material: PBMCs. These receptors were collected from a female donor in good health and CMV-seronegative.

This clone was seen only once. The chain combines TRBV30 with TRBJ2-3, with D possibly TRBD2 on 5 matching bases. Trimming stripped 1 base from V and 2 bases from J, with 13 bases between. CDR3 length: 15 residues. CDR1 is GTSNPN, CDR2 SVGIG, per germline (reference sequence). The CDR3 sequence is CAWSAGNSLTDTQYF. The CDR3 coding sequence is TGTGCCTGGAGTGCGGGGAATTCCCTCACAGATACGCAGTATTTT.

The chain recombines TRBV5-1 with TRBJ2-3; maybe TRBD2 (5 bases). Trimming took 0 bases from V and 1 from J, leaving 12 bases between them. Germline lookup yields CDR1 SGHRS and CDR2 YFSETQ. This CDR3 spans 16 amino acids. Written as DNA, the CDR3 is TGCGCCAGCAGCTTGGAAGCGGTGTCGGGCACAGATACGCAGTATTTT. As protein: CASSLEAVSGTDTQYF.

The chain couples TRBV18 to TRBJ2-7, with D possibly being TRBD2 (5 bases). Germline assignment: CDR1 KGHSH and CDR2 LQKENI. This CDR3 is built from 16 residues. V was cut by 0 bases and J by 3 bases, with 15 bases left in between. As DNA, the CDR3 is TGTGCCAGCTCACCACCCGCCAGCGGTGGTCGCTACGAGCAGTACTTC. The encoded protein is CASSPPASGGRYEQYF.

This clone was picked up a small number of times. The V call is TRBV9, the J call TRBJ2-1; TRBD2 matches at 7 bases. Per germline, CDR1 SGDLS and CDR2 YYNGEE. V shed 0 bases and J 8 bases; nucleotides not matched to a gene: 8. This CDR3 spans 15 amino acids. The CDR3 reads CASSVAAGGSYEQFF. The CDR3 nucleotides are TGTGCCAGCAGCGTAGCGGCAGGCGGGAGTTATGAGCAGTTCTTC.

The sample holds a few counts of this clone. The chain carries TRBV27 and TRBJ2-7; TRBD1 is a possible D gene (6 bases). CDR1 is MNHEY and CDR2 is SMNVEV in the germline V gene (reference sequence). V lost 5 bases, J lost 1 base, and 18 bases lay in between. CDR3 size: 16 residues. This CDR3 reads CASSPGQWGLSYEQYF. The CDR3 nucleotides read TGTGCCAGCAGTCCCGGACAGTGGGGGTTATCCTACGAGCAGTACTTC.

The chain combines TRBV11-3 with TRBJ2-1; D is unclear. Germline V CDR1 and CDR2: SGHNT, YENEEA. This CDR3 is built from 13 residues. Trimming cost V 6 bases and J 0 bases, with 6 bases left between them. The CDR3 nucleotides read TGTGCCAGCAGAAGGAGCTCCTACAATGAGCAGTTCTTC. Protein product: CASRRSSYNEQFF.

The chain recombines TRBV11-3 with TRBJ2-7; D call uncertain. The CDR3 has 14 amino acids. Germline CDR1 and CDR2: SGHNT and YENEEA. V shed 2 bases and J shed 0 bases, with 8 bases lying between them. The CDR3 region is CASSLSANSYEQYF. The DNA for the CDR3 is TGTGCCAGCAGCTTATCAGCGAACTCCTACGAGCAGTACTTC.

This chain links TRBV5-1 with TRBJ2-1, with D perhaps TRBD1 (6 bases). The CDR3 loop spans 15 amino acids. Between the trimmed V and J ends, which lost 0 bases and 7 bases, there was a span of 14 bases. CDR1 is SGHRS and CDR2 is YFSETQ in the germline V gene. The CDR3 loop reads CASSLVRTAENEQFF. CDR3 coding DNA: TGCGCCAGCAGCTTGGTTCGGACAGCAGAAAATGAGCAGTTCTTC.

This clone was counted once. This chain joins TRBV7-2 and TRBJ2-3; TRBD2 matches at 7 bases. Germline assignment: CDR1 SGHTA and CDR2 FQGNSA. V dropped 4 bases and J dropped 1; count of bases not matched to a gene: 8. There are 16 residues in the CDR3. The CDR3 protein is CASSYRSGFGTDTQYF. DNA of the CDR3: TGTGCCAGCAGCTATCGTAGCGGGTTCGGCACAGATACGCAGTATTTT. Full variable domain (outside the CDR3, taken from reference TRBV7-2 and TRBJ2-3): GAGVSQSPSNKVTEKGKDVELRCDPISGHTALYWYRQSLGQGLEFLIYFQGNSAPDKSGLPSDRFSAERTGGSVSTLTIQRTQQEDSAVYLCASSYRSGFGTDTQYFGPGTRLTVL.

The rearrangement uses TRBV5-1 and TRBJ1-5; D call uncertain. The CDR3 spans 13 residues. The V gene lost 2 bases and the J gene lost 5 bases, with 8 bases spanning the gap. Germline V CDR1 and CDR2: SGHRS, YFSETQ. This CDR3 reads CASSLGRDQPQHF. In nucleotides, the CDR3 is TGCGCCAGCAGCTTAGGGAGGGATCAGCCCCAGCATTTT.

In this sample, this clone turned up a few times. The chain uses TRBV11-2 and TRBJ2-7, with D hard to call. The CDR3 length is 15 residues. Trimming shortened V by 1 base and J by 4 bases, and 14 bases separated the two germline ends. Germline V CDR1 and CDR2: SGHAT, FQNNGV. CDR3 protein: CASSLVMATRYEQYF. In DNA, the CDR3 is TGTGCCAGCAGCTTAGTGATGGCCACCAGGTACGAGCAGTACTTC.

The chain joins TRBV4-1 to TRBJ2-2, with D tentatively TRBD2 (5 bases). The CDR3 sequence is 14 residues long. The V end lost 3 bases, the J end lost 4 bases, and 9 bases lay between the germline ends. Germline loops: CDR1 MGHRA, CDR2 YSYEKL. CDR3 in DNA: TGCGCCAGCAGCCACCCCGCGGGCACCGGGGAGCTGTTTTTT. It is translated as CASSHPAGTGELFF.

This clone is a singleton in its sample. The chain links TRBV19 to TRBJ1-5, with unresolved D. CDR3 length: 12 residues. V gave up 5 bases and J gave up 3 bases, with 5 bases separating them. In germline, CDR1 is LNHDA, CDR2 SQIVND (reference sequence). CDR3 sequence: CASSDFNQPQHF. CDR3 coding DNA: TGTGCCAGTAGTGACTTCAATCAGCCCCAGCATTTT.

CDR3 coding DNA: TGTGCCTGGAGTGTACTCCGCACCACGACCGGGGAGCTGTTTTTT. Translated: CAWSVLRTTTGELFF. V usage is TRBV30 and J usage is TRBJ2-2; no clear D. Between the trimmed V and J ends, which lost 0 bases and 5 bases, there was a span of 13 bases. The CDR3 is 15 amino acids. Germline loops: CDR1 GTSNPN, CDR2 SVGIG (reference sequence). Complete variable domain (other parts from reference TRBV30 and TRBJ2-2): SQTIHQWPATLVQPVGSPLSLECTVEGTSNPNLYWYRQAAGRGLQLLFYSVGIGQISSEVPQNLSASRPQDRQFILSSKKLLLSDSGFYLCAWSVLRTTTGELFFGEGSRLTVL.

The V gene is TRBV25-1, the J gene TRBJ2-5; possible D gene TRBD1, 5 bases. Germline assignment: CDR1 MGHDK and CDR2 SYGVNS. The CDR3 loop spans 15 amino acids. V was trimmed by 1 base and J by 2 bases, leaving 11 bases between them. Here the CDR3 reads CASSESRQLQETQYF. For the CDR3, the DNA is TGTGCCAGCAGTGAATCTAGACAGCTACAAGAGACCCAGTACTTC.

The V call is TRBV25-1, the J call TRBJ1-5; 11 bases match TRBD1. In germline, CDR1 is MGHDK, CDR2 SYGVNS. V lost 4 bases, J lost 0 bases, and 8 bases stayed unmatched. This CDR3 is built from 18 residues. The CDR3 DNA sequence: TGTGCCAGCAGTGCTTCCGGGACAGGGGGTTATAGCAATCAGCCCCAGCATTTT. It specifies CASSASGTGGYSNQPQHF.